Shown below are 32 T cell receptor beta chains from a single sample sequenced in a study of OX40 agonist ivuxolimab in advanced cancers. Sequencing was performed with immunoSEQ multiplex PCR; in TCRdb, only in-frame clones are kept and a portion is missing. The repertoire includes some 83,000 clones, 70% to 90% of them detected once, and 6.5% sits in the top ten. The input for sequencing was CD4+ or CD8+ T cells sorted from blood, taken in a trial of the OX40 agonist ivuxolimab. The receptors derive from an adult with an advanced solid tumor such as melanoma, head and neck, liver or kidney cancer.

V usage is TRBV2 and J usage is TRBJ2-5, with 10 bases aligning to TRBD1. The germline V gene encodes CDR1 SNHLY and CDR2 FYNNEI. V lost 8 bases to trimming and J lost 1 base; unmatched junction nucleotides: 7. This CDR3 is built from 15 residues. CDR3 DNA sequence: TGTGCCAGCCGGACAGGGGGAGTCTCCCAAGAGACCCAGTACTTC. Its protein is CASRTGGVSQETQYF.

The CDR3 region has the DNA TGCGCCAGCAGTGAGTCCTTCGCCCCTAACTATGGCTACACCTTC. It is translated as CASSESFAPNYGYTF. V usage is TRBV10-2 and J usage is TRBJ1-2; the D is unclear. The V gene lost 0 bases and the J gene lost 0 bases, with 8 bases spanning the gap. The CDR3 loop spans 15 amino acids. The germline V gene has CDR1 WSHSY and CDR2 SAAADI.

This rearrangement joins TRBV19 to TRBJ2-5, with 7 positions matching TRBD2. Germline V gives CDR1 LNHDA, CDR2 SQIVND (reference sequence). V was clipped by 3 bases and J by 1 base; unmatched bases: 8. CDR3 length: 16 residues. In nucleotides, the CDR3 is TGTGCCAGTAGTATGGTTGGCGGGGGTCTCCAAGAGACCCAGTACTTC. The encoded protein is CASSMVGGGLQETQYF.

This clone appeared a single time. The chain employs TRBV19 and TRBJ2-3, with 8 bases fitting TRBD2. This CDR3 contains 16 residues. With 3 bases clipped from V and 5 bases from J, the junction kept 10 bases outside the gene matches. CDR1 and CDR2 (germline): LNHDA, SQIVND (reference sequence). The CDR3 DNA sequence: TGTGCCAGTAGTATGTGGGGGGCGGGAGGAAGAGATACGCAGTATTTT. It translates to CASSMWGAGGRDTQYF. The variable domain in full, completed from reference TRBV19 and TRBJ2-3, reads DGGITQSPKYLFRKEGQNVTLSCEQNLNHDAMYWYRQDPGQGLRLIYYSQIVNDFQKGDIAEGYSVSREKKESFPLTVTSAQKNPTAFYLCASSMWGAGGRDTQYFGPGTRLTVL.

The chain's CDR3 is CASSFWGLLDTQYF. The CDR3, as DNA: TGTGCCAGCAGTTTTTGGGGGTTGTTAGATACGCAGTATTTT. The rearrangement uses TRBV27 and TRBJ2-3; either TRBD1 or TRBD2 may fit D (5 bases each). V lost 3 bases and J 5 bases, leaving 12 bases between the germline ends. The CDR3 consists of 14 residues. Germline V gene data show CDR1 as MNHEY and CDR2 as SMNVEV (reference sequence).

This chain links TRBV7-9 with TRBJ2-3; the D gene is possibly TRBD2 (5 bases). The V and J ends lost 5 bases and 6 bases respectively, with 24 bases between them. CDR1 and CDR2 from the germline V gene are SEHNR and FQNEAQ (reference sequence). CDR3 length: 17 amino acids. CDR3 residues: CASSTRELSDPADTQYF. CDR3 DNA: TGTGCCAGCAGCACTAGAGAGCTTTCGGACCCGGCGGATACGCAGTATTTT. The full variable domain, in which reference TRBV7-9 and TRBJ2-3 provide the parts outside the CDR3, is DTGVSQNPRHKITKRGQNVTFRCDPISEHNRLYWYRQTLGQGPEFLTYFQNEAQLEKSRLLSDRFSAERPKGSFSTLEIQRTEQGDSAMYLCASSTRELSDPADTQYFGPGTRLTVL.

V usage is TRBV30 and J usage is TRBJ1-2; possible D gene TRBD1, 5 bases. Trimming removed 4 bases at V and 7 bases at J, with 16 bases between. The CDR3 loop spans 13 amino acids. Germline CDR1 GTSNPN, CDR2 SVGIG (reference sequence). CDR3 bases: TGTGCCTGGATAGGGGTGGGATCGGGTGGCTACACCTTC. Translated: CAWIGVGSGGYTF.

The chain has TRBV6-6 and TRBJ2-3; 14 positions match TRBD2. The trim removed 5 bases at V and 5 bases at J, leaving 6 bases unmatched. Germline V gene lookup returns CDR1 MNHNY and CDR2 SVGAGI (reference sequence). The CDR3 length is 16 residues. In DNA form, the CDR3 reads TGTGCCAGCAGTCCCACGACTAGCGGGAGGGGAGATACGCAGTATTTT. Translation gives CASSPTTSGRGDTQYF.

The V gene is TRBV7-9, the J gene TRBJ1-1; maybe TRBD1 (6 bases). Germline values: CDR1 SEHNR, CDR2 FQNEAQ (reference sequence). This CDR3 contains 15 residues. Trimming shortened V by 4 bases and J by 1 base, and 13 bases separated the two germline ends. The CDR3 sequence: CASSSGQFSNTEAFF. CDR3 nucleotides: TGTGCCAGCAGCTCCGGACAGTTCTCGAACACTGAAGCTTTCTTT.

The V and J genes are TRBV14 and TRBJ1-1; weak D call: TRBD1 (5 bases). Per the germline V gene, CDR1 is SGHDN and CDR2 is FVKESK. V was cut by 3 bases and J by 4 bases, with 15 bases left in between. This CDR3 is 15 amino acids long. DNA of the CDR3: TGTGCCAGCAGCCACTATGGGTTAACAGGCACTGAAGCTTTCTTT. Protein: CASSHYGLTGTEAFF.

J is TRBJ1-2 and V is TRBV5-6, with D possibly TRBD1 on 5 matching bases. The CDR3 consists of 15 residues. The V and J ends lost 2 bases and 0 bases respectively, with 11 bases between them. Per the germline V gene, CDR1 is SGHDT and CDR2 is YYEEEE. The CDR3 reads CASSFRDRPNYGYTF. The CDR3 coding sequence is TGTGCCAGCAGCTTTAGGGACCGACCTAACTATGGCTACACCTTC.

The chain has TRBV18 and TRBJ1-2; TRBD1 is a possible D gene (6 bases). Germline V gene lookup returns CDR1 KGHSH and CDR2 LQKENI. The CDR3 contains 14 residues. V was trimmed by 3 bases and J by 6 bases, leaving 14 bases between them. CDR3 region: CASSPPGQWHGYTF. CDR3 in DNA: TGTGCCAGCTCACCCCCTGGACAGTGGCATGGCTACACCTTC.

This chain uses TRBV29-1 with TRBJ1-2; D remains ambiguous. Germline loops: CDR1 SQVTM, CDR2 ANQGSEA. The CDR3 is made up of 12 amino acids. V lost 4 bases and J lost 8, with 14 bases in between. CDR3 amino acids: CSVVTSFLGYTF. For the CDR3, the DNA is TGCAGCGTTGTTACTTCCTTCCTAGGCTACACCTTC.

This clone was counted a few times. J is TRBJ1-5 and V is TRBV5-6, with 7 nucleotides matching TRBD1. The V segment lost 3 bases and the J segment 6 bases; nucleotides outside the gene matches: 3. This CDR3 is 13 amino acids long. Germline V CDR1 and CDR2: SGHDT, YYEEEE. DNA for the CDR3: TGTGCCAGCAGCTCTACAGGGGTTCAGCCCCAGCATTTT. This codes for CASSSTGVQPQHF. The whole variable domain, remainder taken from reference TRBV5-6 and TRBJ1-5, is DAGVTQSPTHLIKTRGQQVTLRCSPKSGHDTVSWYQQALGQGPQFIFQYYEEEERQRGNFPDRFSGHQFPNYSSELNVNALLLGDSALYLCASSSTGVQPQHFGDGTRLSIL.

The V call is TRBV19, the J call TRBJ2-1, with TRBD2 matching 13 bases. Germline V gene lookup returns CDR1 LNHDA and CDR2 SQIVND (reference sequence). Trimming removed 8 bases from V and 0 bases from J; junction bases left unmatched: 1. This CDR3 has 15 amino acids. The CDR3: CASGTSGDSYNEQFF. Here the CDR3 DNA reads TGTGCCAGTGGGACTAGCGGGGACTCCTACAATGAGCAGTTCTTC.

The table lists this clone with a few counts. V and J are TRBV19 and TRBJ2-2; no definite D call. Germline loops: CDR1 LNHDA, CDR2 SQIVND (reference sequence). The CDR3 contains 14 residues. The V end lost 10 bases, the J end lost 3 bases, and 15 bases lay between the germline ends. The CDR3 bases are TGTGCCACCAAGGGTTTCCTCGACACCGGGGAGCTGTTTTTT. This gives the protein CATKGFLDTGELFF.

The genes are TRBV4-3 and TRBJ1-2, with a possible D match to TRBD1 (5 bases). CDR1 and CDR2 from the germline V gene are LGHNA and YSLEER. The CDR3 is 13 residues long. Trimming took 1 base from V and 4 from J, leaving 7 bases between them. The CDR3: CASSQGQGYGYTF. The CDR3 DNA reads TGCGCCAGCAGCCAAGGGCAGGGCTATGGCTACACCTTC.

The chain couples TRBV2 to TRBJ2-7; D is unresolved. The V end lost 8 bases, the J end lost 4 bases, and 15 bases lay between the germline ends. Germline CDR1 and CDR2: SNHLY and FYNNEI. The CDR3 is 13 amino acids. CDR3 DNA: TGTGCCAGCGAGATCTCCGAATTTTACGAGCAGTACTTC. Translating gives CASEISEFYEQYF.

The CDR3 region is CASSPPGQGINTEAFF. CDR3 nucleotide sequence: TGTGCCAGCAGCCCTCCCGGACAGGGAATTAACACTGAAGCTTTCTTT. The chain links TRBV7-3 to TRBJ1-1; 8 nucleotides align to TRBD1. This CDR3 region has 16 residues. The V segment lost 5 bases and the J segment 2 bases; nucleotides outside the gene matches: 10. Germline values: CDR1 SGHTA, CDR2 FQGTGA.

The CDR3 loop is CASSYSSGIRPLGYTF. The DNA of the CDR3 is TGTGCCAGCAGTTACTCTTCAGGTATCAGGCCTTTAGGCTACACCTTC. The chain joins TRBV6-5 to TRBJ1-2; D is unresolved. V lost 0 bases, J lost 8 bases, and 19 bases lay in between. CDR3 length equals 16 residues. CDR1 MNHEY and CDR2 SVGAGI come from the germline V gene.

The chain couples TRBV6-5 to TRBJ1-2; D is unclear. V lost 3 bases, J lost 2 bases, and 13 bases lay in between. The CDR3 is 15 amino acids. CDR1 is MNHEY, CDR2 SVGAGI, per germline. CDR3 loop: CASSYGVSGNYGYTF. DNA of the CDR3: TGTGCCAGCAGTTATGGCGTATCGGGCAACTATGGCTACACCTTC.

The chain is built from TRBV13 and TRBJ1-4; D not certain. The CDR3 has 14 residues. The germline V and J ends were trimmed by 0 bases and 2 bases, with 4 bases remaining between them. Germline assignment: CDR1 PRHDT and CDR2 FYEKMQ (reference sequence). The CDR3 DNA is TGTGCCAGCAGCTTAGGACTGACTAATGAAAAACTGTTTTTT. This gives the protein CASSLGLTNEKLFF.

Worth noting for this clone: One end of the junction is discordant with germline, which a read error may explain. The V and J genes are TRBV27 and TRBJ1-2, with no clear D. The CDR3 is made up of 11 amino acids. From germline, CDR1 is MNHEY and CDR2 SMNVEV (reference sequence). The CDR3: CASKSNDGYTF. The CDR3 DNA sequence: TGTGCCAGCAAGTCTAACGATGGCTACACCTTC.

The chain joins TRBV5-4 to TRBJ2-6; 10 nucleotides line up with TRBD2. The germline V gene has CDR1 SGHNT and CDR2 YYREEE (reference sequence). The trim removed 4 bases at V and 2 bases at J, leaving 6 bases unmatched. The CDR3 has 17 residues. The CDR3: CASSPSGSVTGANVLTF. CDR3 in DNA: TGTGCCAGCAGCCCTAGCGGGAGTGTCACTGGGGCCAACGTCCTGACTTTC.

About this clone: This CDR3 is also generated by other DNA sequences in the sample. The chain joins TRBV30 to TRBJ1-5; D remains ambiguous. CDR1 and CDR2 from the germline V gene are GTSNPN and SVGIG (reference sequence). Trimming took 0 bases from V and 7 from J, leaving 13 bases between them. This CDR3 has 14 residues. The CDR3 sequence is CAWSVGVGNQPQHF. The DNA of the CDR3 is TGTGCCTGGAGTGTGGGTGTAGGGAACCAGCCCCAGCATTTT. The full variable domain, rest sourced from reference TRBV30 and TRBJ1-5, is SQTIHQWPATLVQPVGSPLSLECTVEGTSNPNLYWYRQAAGRGLQLLFYSVGIGQISSEVPQNLSASRPQDRQFILSSKKLLLSDSGFYLCAWSVGVGNQPQHFGDGTRLSIL.

The V call is TRBV13, the J call TRBJ1-4; TRBD1 is a possible D gene (5 bases). Germline assignment: CDR1 PRHDT and CDR2 FYEKMQ (reference sequence). The CDR3 length is 14 residues. V was clipped by 4 bases and J by 14 bases, with 20 bases between them. The CDR3 reads CASSSGRGTSKLFF. The DNA of the CDR3 is TGTGCCAGCAGCTCGGGACGGGGAACTAGCAAGCTGTTTTTT.

The chain links TRBV6-5 to TRBJ1-5; D may be TRBD1 (5 bases). The CDR3 totals 13 residues. Trimming left V 4 bases short and J 5 bases short, with 9 bases between. CDR1 is MNHEY and CDR2 is SVGAGI in the germline V gene. The CDR3 loop is CASSSRADQPQHF. The DNA for the CDR3 is TGTGCCAGCAGTTCCAGGGCGGATCAGCCCCAGCATTTT.

V usage is TRBV30 and J usage is TRBJ1-1; tentatively, D is TRBD1 (6 bases). The CDR3 contains 13 residues. With 5 bases removed from V and 3 bases from J, the gap between germline ends came to 13 bases. Germline loops: CDR1 GTSNPN, CDR2 SVGIG (reference sequence). In DNA, the CDR3 is TGTGCCTGGCGCCGGGGGGCGTACACTGAAGCTTTCTTT. Translation: CAWRRGAYTEAFF. The whole variable domain, remainder taken from reference TRBV30 and TRBJ1-1, is SQTIHQWPATLVQPVGSPLSLECTVEGTSNPNLYWYRQAAGRGLQLLFYSVGIGQISSEVPQNLSASRPQDRQFILSSKKLLLSDSGFYLCAWRRGAYTEAFFGQGTRLTVV.

Comment on this clone: The same CDR3 also results from other DNA sequences found in this sample. This sequence joins TRBV4-1 and TRBJ1-2; D might be TRBD1 (5 bases). There are 15 residues in the CDR3. Trimming shortened V by 3 bases and J by 4 bases, and 15 bases separated the two germline ends. From germline, CDR1 is MGHRA and CDR2 YSYEKL. The CDR3 reads CASSHPVRGVYGYTF. The CDR3 DNA follows: TGCGCCAGCAGCCATCCCGTCCGGGGGGTCTATGGCTACACCTTC.

The chain carries TRBV11-2 and TRBJ1-4; D call uncertain. The V gene's germline CDR1 is SGHAT and CDR2 FQNNGV. The CDR3 consists of 14 residues. Trimming removed 5 bases at V and 5 bases at J, with 12 bases between. DNA of the CDR3: TGTGCCAGCAGCCCGCGGACTCGGAATGAAAAACTGTTTTTT. This codes for CASSPRTRNEKLFF.

J is TRBJ2-2 and V is TRBV19, with TRBD1 matching 8 bases. Germline V gene sequence: CDR1 LNHDA, CDR2 SQIVND (reference sequence). V gave up 6 bases and J gave up 1 base; unmatched junction bases: 7. This CDR3 is built from 16 residues. The DNA for the CDR3 is TGTGCCAGTAGGGATGACAGGGGTCAGAACACCGGGGAGCTGTTTTTT. It specifies CASRDDRGQNTGELFF.

The chain joins TRBV30 to TRBJ1-4, with a weak D call TRBD1 (5 bases). The V and J ends lost 0 bases and 4 bases respectively, with 15 bases between them. This CDR3 region has 16 residues. The V gene's germline CDR1 is GTSNPN and CDR2 SVGIG (reference sequence). CDR3 DNA sequence: TGTGCCTGGAGTGTACGGCAGGGCCTCCTTAATGAAAAACTGTTTTTT. The encoded protein is CAWSVRQGLLNEKLFF. The entire variable domain, with the rest obtained from reference TRBV30 and TRBJ1-4, is as follows: SQTIHQWPATLVQPVGSPLSLECTVEGTSNPNLYWYRQAAGRGLQLLFYSVGIGQISSEVPQNLSASRPQDRQFILSSKKLLLSDSGFYLCAWSVRQGLLNEKLFFGSGTQLSVL.